The present T cell receptor (beta chain) was sequenced within a study of control samples from healthy donors and cancer patients. The repertoire was sequenced with immunoSEQ multiplex PCR; TCRdb's copy has only in-frame clones and lacks some. The data hold about 120,000 clones, with around 90% observed a single time. The CDR3 loop spans 11 amino acids. The V and J ends lost 6 bases and 6 bases respectively, with 8 bases between them. Material for sequencing was blood. This clonotype was obtained from a man in his fifties or sixties in good health. This chain uses TRBV12-3 or TRBV12-4 with TRBJ2-5; D might be TRBD1 (5 bases). For the CDR3, the DNA is TGTGCCAGCAGCCAGGGAAAGACCCAGTACTTC. Translating gives CASSQGKTQYF.